This T cell receptor beta chain was found in a study of blood T cell repertoires in COVID-19. Study-wide background: Acute-phase and convalescent COVID-19 samples originated in the United States, Italy and Spain. PBMCs, B-cell-depleted T cells, or T cells provided the cDNA or gDNA that made up the material.

The method was immunoSEQ multiplex PCR; TCRdb's version includes in-frame clones alone and lacks a portion of them. The table has over 120,000 clones, over 80% seen once; the top ten hold roughly two fifths. The CDR3 runs 15 residues. The V end was cut by 5 bases, the J end by 3 bases, with 14 bases between. Germline-derived CDR1 and CDR2 are MNHEY and SVGAGI. This clone was found once. The TCR was taken from a man over 45 who had recovered from COVID-19. The chain is built from TRBV6-5 and TRBJ2-1, with a weak D call TRBD1 (6 bases). The sequencing input was peripheral blood. CDR3 DNA sequence: TGTGCCAGCAGTACTACAGGGACCTACTACAATGAGCAGTTCTTC. Residues: CASSTTGTYYNEQFF.